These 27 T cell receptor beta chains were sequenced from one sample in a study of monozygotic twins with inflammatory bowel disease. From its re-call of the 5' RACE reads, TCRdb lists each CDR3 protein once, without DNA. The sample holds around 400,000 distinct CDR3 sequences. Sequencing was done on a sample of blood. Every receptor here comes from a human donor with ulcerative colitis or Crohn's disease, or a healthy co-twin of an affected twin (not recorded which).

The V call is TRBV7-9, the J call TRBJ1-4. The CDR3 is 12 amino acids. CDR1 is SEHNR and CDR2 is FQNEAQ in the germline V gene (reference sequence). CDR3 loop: CASSSGNEKLFF.

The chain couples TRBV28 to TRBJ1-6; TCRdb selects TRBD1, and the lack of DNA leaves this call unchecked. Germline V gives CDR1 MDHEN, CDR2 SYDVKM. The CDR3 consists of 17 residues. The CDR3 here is CASSLGRQGIFDSPLHF. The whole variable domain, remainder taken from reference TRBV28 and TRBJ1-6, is DVKVTQSSRYLVKRTGEKVFLECVQDMDHENMFWYRQDPGLGLRLIYFSYDVKMKEKGDIPEGYSVSREKKERFSLILESASTNQTSMYLCASSLGRQGIFDSPLHFGNGTRLTVT.

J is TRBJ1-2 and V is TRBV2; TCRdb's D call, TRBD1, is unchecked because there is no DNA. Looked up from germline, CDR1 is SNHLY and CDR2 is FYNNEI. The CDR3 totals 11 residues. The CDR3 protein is CASSGQRLHTF.

CDR3 sequence: CASSFSSAGNTEAFF. The chain joins TRBV12-3 or TRBV12-4 to TRBJ1-1. There are 15 residues in the CDR3.

CDR3 protein: CASSATGGTYNEQFF. The rearrangement links TRBV5-4 to TRBJ2-1; as DNA is missing, the TRBD1 call by TCRdb cannot be tested. The CDR3 has 15 residues. Germline-derived CDR1 and CDR2 are SGHNT and YYREEE (reference sequence).

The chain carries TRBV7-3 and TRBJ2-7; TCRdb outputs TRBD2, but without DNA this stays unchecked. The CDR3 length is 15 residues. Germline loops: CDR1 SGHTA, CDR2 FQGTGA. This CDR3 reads CASSPRLAGASEQYF.

The CDR3 spells CASIEDPGFTGELFF. This sequence joins TRBV6-1 and TRBJ2-2. This CDR3 is 15 amino acids long. Per the germline V gene, CDR1 is MNHNS and CDR2 is SASEGT.

The CDR3: CASSLLAGGLQDTQYF. The chain recombines TRBV12-3 or TRBV12-4 with TRBJ2-3; TCRdb gives TRBD2 as the D gene, but with no DNA this cannot be confirmed. The CDR3 totals 16 residues.

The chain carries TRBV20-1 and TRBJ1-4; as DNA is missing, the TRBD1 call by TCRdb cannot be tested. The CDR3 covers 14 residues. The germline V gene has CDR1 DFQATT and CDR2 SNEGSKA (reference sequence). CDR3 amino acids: CSAREGVRNEKLFF.

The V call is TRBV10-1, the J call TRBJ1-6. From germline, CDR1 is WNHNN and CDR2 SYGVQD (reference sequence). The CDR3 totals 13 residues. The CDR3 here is CASSYRSNSPLHF.

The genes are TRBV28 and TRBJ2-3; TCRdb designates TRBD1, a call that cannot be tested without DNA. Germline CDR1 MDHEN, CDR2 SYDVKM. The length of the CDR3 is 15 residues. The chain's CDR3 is CASSSRLGVPDTQYF.

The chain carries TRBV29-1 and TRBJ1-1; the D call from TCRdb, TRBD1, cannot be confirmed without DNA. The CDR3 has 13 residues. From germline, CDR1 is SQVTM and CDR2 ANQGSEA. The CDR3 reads CSVEGQGGTEAFF.

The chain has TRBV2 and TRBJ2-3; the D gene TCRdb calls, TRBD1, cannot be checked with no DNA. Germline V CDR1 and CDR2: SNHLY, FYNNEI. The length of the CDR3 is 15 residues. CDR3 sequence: CASSVSPVEADTQYF.

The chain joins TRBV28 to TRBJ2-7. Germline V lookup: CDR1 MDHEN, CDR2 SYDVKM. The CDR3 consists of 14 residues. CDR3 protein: CASSLTSSAYEQYF.

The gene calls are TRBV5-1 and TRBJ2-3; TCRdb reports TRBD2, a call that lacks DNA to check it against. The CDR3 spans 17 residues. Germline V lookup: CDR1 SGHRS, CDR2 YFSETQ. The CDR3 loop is CASSGKRERGATDTQYF.

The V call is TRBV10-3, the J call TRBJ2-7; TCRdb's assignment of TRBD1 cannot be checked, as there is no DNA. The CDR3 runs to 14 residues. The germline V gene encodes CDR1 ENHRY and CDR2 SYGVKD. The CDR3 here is CAATGIPSTYEQYF.

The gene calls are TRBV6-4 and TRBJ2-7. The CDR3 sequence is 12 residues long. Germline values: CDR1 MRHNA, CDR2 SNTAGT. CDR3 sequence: CASSEGNYEQYF.

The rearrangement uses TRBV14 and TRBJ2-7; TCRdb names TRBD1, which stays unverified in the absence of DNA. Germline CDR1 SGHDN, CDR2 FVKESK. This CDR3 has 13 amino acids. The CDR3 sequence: CARRGDNSYEQYF.

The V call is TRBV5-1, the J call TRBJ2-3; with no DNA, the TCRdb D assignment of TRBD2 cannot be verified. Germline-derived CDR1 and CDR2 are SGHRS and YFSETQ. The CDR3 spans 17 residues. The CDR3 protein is CASSTGTSGTNTDTQYF.

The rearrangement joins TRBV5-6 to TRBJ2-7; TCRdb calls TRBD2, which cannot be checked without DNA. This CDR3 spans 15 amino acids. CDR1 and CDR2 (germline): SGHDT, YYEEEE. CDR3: CASSPPGTRFYEQYF.

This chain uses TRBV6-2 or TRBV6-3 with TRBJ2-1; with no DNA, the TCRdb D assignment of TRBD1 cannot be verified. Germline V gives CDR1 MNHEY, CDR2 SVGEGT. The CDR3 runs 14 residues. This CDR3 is CATRGQGDNNEQFF.

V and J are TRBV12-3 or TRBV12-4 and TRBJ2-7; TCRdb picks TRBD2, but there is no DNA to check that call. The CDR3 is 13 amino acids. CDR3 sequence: CASSPVYGDEQYF.

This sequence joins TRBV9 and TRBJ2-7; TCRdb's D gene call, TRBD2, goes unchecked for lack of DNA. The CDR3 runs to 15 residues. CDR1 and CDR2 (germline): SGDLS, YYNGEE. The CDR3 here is CASSVRASGADEQYF.

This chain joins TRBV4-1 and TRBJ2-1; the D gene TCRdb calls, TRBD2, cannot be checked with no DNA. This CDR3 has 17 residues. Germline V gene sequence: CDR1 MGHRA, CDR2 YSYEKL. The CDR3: CASSQDPGSRGNNEQFF.

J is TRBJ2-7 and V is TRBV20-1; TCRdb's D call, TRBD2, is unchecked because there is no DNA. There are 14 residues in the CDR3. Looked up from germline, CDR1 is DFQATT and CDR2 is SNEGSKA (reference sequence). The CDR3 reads CSARSGGRRDEQYF.

This CDR3 is CSASLTGQYTEAFF. V usage is TRBV20-1 and J usage is TRBJ1-1; the TRBD1 assignment by TCRdb is unverifiable without DNA. The length of the CDR3 is 14 residues. The germline gives CDR1 DFQATT, CDR2 SNEGSKA (reference sequence).

The CDR3 region is CASSLSGEAEQYF. This chain links TRBV27 with TRBJ2-7. This CDR3 comprises 13 residues. The V gene's germline CDR1 is MNHEY and CDR2 SMNVEV (reference sequence).